A single sample gave rise to the 25 T cell receptor beta chains below, sequenced in a study of T cell changes during pregnancy in multiple sclerosis. Sequencing was performed with immunoSEQ multiplex PCR; in TCRdb, only in-frame clones are kept and a portion is missing. Here the sample spans tens of thousands of clones, 90% to 95% being singletons. Source: peripheral blood, taken in the second trimester of pregnancy. Source of these receptors: a female donor in good health, enrolled as a control in a pregnancy study.

The chain carries TRBV2 and TRBJ1-5, with unresolved D. There are 11 residues in the CDR3. V was cut by 6 bases and J by 5 bases, with 5 bases left in between. CDR1 and CDR2 (germline): SNHLY, FYNNEI. CDR3 amino acids: CASSLDQPQHF. For the CDR3, the DNA is TGTGCCAGCAGCTTAGATCAGCCCCAGCATTTT.

The J gene is TRBJ1-4, the V gene TRBV4-1; 7 nucleotides match TRBD1. V lost 4 bases and J lost 8; bases outside the gene matches: 16. This CDR3 region has 17 residues. Looked up from germline, CDR1 is MGHRA and CDR2 is YSYEKL. The CDR3 protein is CASSRKYPQGQGEKLFF. The CDR3 coding sequence is TGCGCCAGCAGCCGCAAGTACCCACAGGGGCAGGGAGAAAAACTGTTTTTT.

This chain connects TRBV4-2 to TRBJ1-3, with D tentatively TRBD1 (5 bases). The CDR3 runs 16 residues. Germline CDR1 LGHNA, CDR2 YNFKEQ. Trimming took off 0 bases at V and 0 bases at J, with 9 bases between the two ends. The CDR3 reads CASSQDTGYSGNTIYF. The CDR3 coding sequence is TGTGCCAGCAGCCAAGATACAGGTTACTCTGGAAACACCATATATTTT.

The gene calls are TRBV18 and TRBJ2-7; 7 nucleotides match TRBD1. CDR3 length equals 15 residues. CDR1 KGHSH and CDR2 LQKENI come from the germline V gene. With 3 bases clipped from V and 3 bases from J, the junction kept 8 bases outside the gene matches. The CDR3 here is CASSPLQGSFYEQYF. The CDR3 DNA sequence: TGTGCCAGCTCACCCCTACAGGGGTCCTTCTACGAGCAGTACTTC.

V and J are TRBV5-1 and TRBJ2-3; 8 bases line up with TRBD1. Trimming cost V 2 bases and J 5 bases; bases outside gene matches: 7. The CDR3 extends over 15 amino acids. In germline, CDR1 is SGHRS, CDR2 YFSETQ. The CDR3 DNA follows: TGCGCCAGCAGCTTCGGGCAGGGGGCGGAAGATACGCAGTATTTT. Its translation: CASSFGQGAEDTQYF.

The chain combines TRBV29-1 with TRBJ2-4, with a weak D call TRBD1 (6 bases). V was shortened by 5 bases and J by 2 bases, with 13 bases between the two germline ends. The CDR3 extends over 14 amino acids. The germline V gene encodes CDR1 SQVTM and CDR2 ANQGSEA. The CDR3 spells CSVRGWGSKNIQYF. CDR3 coding DNA: TGCAGCGTTAGGGGGTGGGGGTCCAAAAACATTCAGTACTTC.

V usage is TRBV6-5 and J usage is TRBJ1-2; 7 nucleotides align to TRBD1. CDR3 length: 15 amino acids. Trimming took 5 bases from V and 4 from J; bases not matched to a gene: 10. Germline CDR1 is MNHEY and CDR2 is SVGAGI. CDR3 in DNA: TGTGCCAGCAGTAACACAGGGGAAAGTCCCTATGGCTACACCTTC. As protein: CASSNTGESPYGYTF.

The chain carries TRBV2 and TRBJ2-1; D possibly corresponds to TRBD2 (5 bases). The V gene lost 3 bases and the J gene lost 5 bases, with 11 bases spanning the gap. CDR1 is SNHLY and CDR2 is FYNNEI in the germline V gene. The CDR3 totals 14 residues. CDR3 sequence reads: CASSDSLADNEQFF. The CDR3 DNA reads as TGTGCCAGCAGTGATAGTCTAGCCGACAATGAGCAGTTCTTC.

The chain is built from TRBV6-5 and TRBJ2-2; 10 nucleotides match TRBD2. J lost 8 bases, V lost 2 bases, and 5 bases had no gene match. Germline CDR1 and CDR2: MNHEY and SVGAGI. The CDR3 spans 15 residues. CDR3 in DNA: TGTGCCAGCAGTTACCCTAGCGGGAGTAAAGGGGAGCTGTTTTTT. This gives the protein CASSYPSGSKGELFF.

The chain is built from TRBV4-2 and TRBJ1-2, with TRBD1 identical over 8 bases. V gave up 4 bases and J gave up 6 bases; unmatched junction bases: 10. Germline CDR1 LGHNA, CDR2 YNFKEQ. The CDR3 spans 15 residues. In nucleotides, the CDR3 is TGTGCCAGCAGCCCCCTGACAGGGGAAACCAATGGCTACACCTTC. It translates to CASSPLTGETNGYTF.

V and J are TRBV28 and TRBJ2-2; 9 bases map to TRBD1. The CDR3 consists of 15 residues. V gave up 5 bases and J gave up 5 bases; unmatched junction bases: 6. From germline, CDR1 is MDHEN and CDR2 SYDVKM. CDR3 region: CASSPQGAETGELFF. The CDR3 nucleotides read TGTGCCAGCAGTCCACAGGGGGCAGAGACCGGGGAGCTGTTTTTT.

V and J are TRBV18 and TRBJ1-5; TRBD1 matches at 7 bases. The V gene's germline CDR1 is KGHSH and CDR2 LQKENI. With V trimmed by 2 bases and J by 6 bases, 7 bases remained unmatched. This CDR3 is 15 amino acids long. The DNA for the CDR3 is TGTGCCAGCTCACCAGGCAGGGGGTACGGTCAGCCCCAGCATTTT. It specifies CASSPGRGYGQPQHF. The whole variable domain, filled in from reference TRBV18 and TRBJ1-5, reads NAGVMQNPRHLVRRRGQEARLRCSPMKGHSHVYWYRQLPEEGLKFMVYLQKENIIDESGMPKERFSAEFPKEGPSILRIQQVVRGDSAAYFCASSPGRGYGQPQHFGDGTRLSIL.

The chain joins TRBV5-1 to TRBJ2-1; D is ambiguous. Germline V gene data show CDR1 as SGHRS and CDR2 as YFSETQ. Trimming removed 5 bases at V and 0 bases at J, with 12 bases between. The CDR3 has 15 amino acids. The CDR3 protein is CASRLSVSSYNEQFF. The CDR3 region has the DNA TGCGCCAGCAGATTGTCCGTGAGCTCCTACAATGAGCAGTTCTTC.

This clone is a singleton in its sample. The CDR3 sequence is CASSIGSAASYEQYF. The DNA of the CDR3 is TGTGCCAGCAGCATCGGGTCGGCAGCTTCCTACGAGCAGTACTTC. This rearrangement joins TRBV9 to TRBJ2-7, with D unclear. Germline V lookup: CDR1 SGDLS, CDR2 YYNGEE. Trimming pared 4 bases from V and 1 base from J, leaving 15 bases between. CDR3 length: 15 amino acids.

The chain recombines TRBV28 with TRBJ1-1; D remains unclear. Germline CDR1 MDHEN, CDR2 SYDVKM. This CDR3 spans 14 amino acids. Trimming took off 6 bases at V and 5 bases at J, with 16 bases between the two ends. Here the CDR3 DNA reads TGTGCCAGCAGCCAAGGTTCTGAGAGGACTGAAGCTTTCTTT. Amino acids: CASSQGSERTEAFF.

The chain uses TRBV5-4 and TRBJ2-1, with no clear D. V lost 3 bases, J lost 7 bases, and 5 bases lay in between. The CDR3 has 11 amino acids. The germline V gene encodes CDR1 SGHNT and CDR2 YYREEE (reference sequence). CDR3 bases: TGTGCCAGCAGCTATAGAAATGAGCAGTTCTTC. It translates to CASSYRNEQFF. Full variable domain (remainder filled in from reference TRBV5-4 and TRBJ2-1): ETGVTQSPTHLIKTRGQQVTLRCSSQSGHNTVSWYQQALGQGPQFIFQYYREEENGRGNFPPRFSGLQFPNYSSELNVNALELDDSALYLCASSYRNEQFFGPGTRLTVL.

The chain is built from TRBV7-2 and TRBJ2-2, with 8 positions matching TRBD1. Germline CDR1 reads SGHTA; CDR2 reads FQGNSA. The CDR3 contains 15 residues. The ends lost 9 bases at V and 1 base at J; junction bases unmatched: 7. The CDR3 DNA sequence: TGTGCCAGTAAATCCGGGACAGGGAACACCGGGGAGCTGTTTTTT. Amino acids: CASKSGTGNTGELFF.

This chain links TRBV5-1 with TRBJ1-1, with 11 bases fitting TRBD1. Germline V gene data show CDR1 as SGHRS and CDR2 as YFSETQ. Trimming took 3 bases from V and 4 from J; bases not matched to a gene: 2. There are 14 residues in the CDR3. CDR3 bases: TGCGCCAGCAGCTGGACAGGGGGCCTCACTGAAGCTTTCTTT. As protein: CASSWTGGLTEAFF.

The chain is built from TRBV7-9 and TRBJ2-7; D is possibly TRBD2 (5 bases). The ends were cut back, 5 bases at V and 5 bases at J, with 13 bases in the middle. This CDR3 has 13 amino acids. Germline V gene data show CDR1 as SEHNR and CDR2 as FQNEAQ (reference sequence). CDR3 region: CASSLLAGDEQYF. The CDR3 bases are TGTGCCAGCAGCCTCCTGGCGGGCGACGAGCAGTACTTC.

As DNA, the CDR3 is TGTGCCAGCAGCTTGGGTGGACAGGGAGGAGAAAAACTGTTTTTT. It encodes CASSLGGQGGEKLFF. This chain joins TRBV5-4 and TRBJ1-4; 8 nucleotides agree with TRBD1. The V and J ends lost 0 bases and 8 bases, in that order; junction bases with no gene match: 6. Germline V gene lookup returns CDR1 SGHNT and CDR2 YYREEE (reference sequence). This CDR3 comprises 15 residues.

The chain employs TRBV29-1 and TRBJ2-7; TRBD1 is a possible D gene (6 bases). V lost 4 bases to trimming and J lost 3 bases, with 10 bases between them. Germline lookup yields CDR1 SQVTM and CDR2 ANQGSEA. The CDR3 is 12 residues long. CDR3 DNA: TGCAGCGTTGGGACAGACTTCTACGAGCAGTACTTC. This translates into CSVGTDFYEQYF.

This clone was picked up a small number of times. The chain recombines TRBV7-9 with TRBJ2-7, with TRBD2 identical over 12 bases. The junction had 2 bases not matched to a gene; V was cut back by 1 base and J by 1 base. From germline, CDR1 is SEHNR and CDR2 FQNEAQ (reference sequence). The CDR3 contains 16 residues. The CDR3 DNA is TGTGCCAGCAGCTTAGTGGGGACTAGCGGGTCCTACGAGCAGTACTTC. This sequence encodes CASSLVGTSGSYEQYF.

J is TRBJ2-1 and V is TRBV6-6; 9 positions agree with TRBD1. V was pared by 5 bases and J by 7 bases, with 12 bases of the junction left unmatched. Germline assignment: CDR1 MNHNY and CDR2 SVGAGI (reference sequence). This CDR3 has 16 amino acids. The CDR3 coding sequence is TGTGCCAGCAGTGACTTGGACAGGGGTTTTAAAAATGAGCAGTTCTTC. It specifies CASSDLDRGFKNEQFF.

The chain links TRBV6-5 to TRBJ1-1; 8 bases fit TRBD1. CDR1 is MNHEY and CDR2 is SVGAGI in the germline V gene. The V and J ends lost 2 bases and 3 bases, in that order; junction bases with no gene match: 8. The CDR3 has 16 residues. CDR3 nucleotides: TGTGCCAGCAGTTACGAAGGACAGGGTGGGGACACTGAAGCTTTCTTT. This sequence encodes CASSYEGQGGDTEAFF.

The rearrangement links TRBV28 to TRBJ2-5, with 7 bases matching TRBD2. Germline V gene sequence: CDR1 MDHEN, CDR2 SYDVKM. The trim removed 5 bases at V and 2 bases at J, leaving 14 bases unmatched. The CDR3 totals 17 residues. CDR3 residues: CASSEPPGGGMQETQYF. The CDR3, as DNA: TGTGCCAGCAGTGAGCCTCCTGGGGGAGGGATGCAAGAGACCCAGTACTTC.